These 17 T cell receptor beta chains were sequenced from one sample in a study of blood T cell repertoires in COVID-19. Data came from immunoSEQ multiplex PCR; TCRdb stores just in-frame clones and leaves some out. The sample carries around 250,000 clones, 82% recorded once. Specimen: peripheral blood. These receptors originate from a woman younger than 35 with acute or convalescent COVID-19.

This sequence joins TRBV14 and TRBJ2-3, with D hard to call. Per the germline V gene, CDR1 is SGHDN and CDR2 is FVKESK. CDR3 length: 14 residues. V was clipped by 0 bases and J by 3 bases, with 7 bases between them. In DNA form, the CDR3 reads TGTGCCAGCAGCCAAGAAGCCAGGACAGATACGCAGTATTTT. Translating it yields CASSQEARTDTQYF. The entire variable domain, with the rest obtained from reference TRBV14 and TRBJ2-3, is as follows: EAGVTQFPSHSVIEKGQTVTLRCDPISGHDNLYWYRRVMGKEIKFLLHFVKESKQDESGMPNNRFLAERTGGTYSTLKVQPAELEDSGVYFCASSQEARTDTQYFGPGTRLTVL.

This clone came up a few times. V usage is TRBV5-1 and J usage is TRBJ2-5, with D tentatively TRBD1 (6 bases). The CDR3 is made up of 16 amino acids. Between the trimmed V and J ends, which lost 5 bases and 6 bases, there was a span of 23 bases. Germline CDR1 reads SGHRS; CDR2 reads YFSETQ. The CDR3 is CASRPEPGQTWQTQYF. CDR3 DNA sequence: TGCGCCAGCAGACCTGAACCGGGACAAACGTGGCAGACCCAGTACTTC.

V is TRBV6-1 and J is TRBJ2-2, with D perhaps TRBD2 (6 bases). The germline gives CDR1 MNHNS, CDR2 SASEGT. Between the trimmed V and J ends, which lost 2 bases and 4 bases, there was a span of 14 bases. The CDR3 is 16 residues long. CDR3 DNA sequence: TGTGCCAGCAGTGAAATGACTAGAGTTAGCACCGGGGAGCTGTTTTTT. Protein product: CASSEMTRVSTGELFF.

The chain combines TRBV10-3 with TRBJ2-4; D might be TRBD1 (6 bases). Trimming removed 2 bases at V and 5 bases at J, with 22 bases between. Germline V lookup: CDR1 ENHRY, CDR2 SYGVKD. The CDR3 extends over 18 amino acids. CDR3 amino acids: CAISEGQPGVLAENIQYF. The CDR3 DNA reads TGTGCCATCAGTGAGGGCCAACCAGGGGTTCTTGCCGAAAACATTCAGTACTTC.

The rearrangement joins TRBV18 to TRBJ2-7, with 8 nucleotides matching TRBD1. The ends lost 6 bases at V and 7 bases at J; junction bases unmatched: 11. This CDR3 region has 14 residues. Germline CDR1 and CDR2: KGHSH and LQKENI. The CDR3 region is CASSRDGTGTEQYF. CDR3 nucleotides: TGTGCCAGCTCCCGGGATGGGACAGGCACGGAGCAGTACTTC. The full variable domain, rest sourced from reference TRBV18 and TRBJ2-7, is NAGVMQNPRHLVRRRGQEARLRCSPMKGHSHVYWYRQLPEEGLKFMVYLQKENIIDESGMPKERFSAEFPKEGPSILRIQQVVRGDSAAYFCASSRDGTGTEQYFGPGTRLTVT.

The rearrangement joins TRBV4-3 to TRBJ2-1; TRBD1 matches 7 bases. The junction had 2 bases not matched to a gene; V was cut back by 0 bases and J by 6 bases. The CDR3 is 14 amino acids. Looked up from germline, CDR1 is LGHNA and CDR2 is YSLEER. CDR3 nucleotides: TGCGCCAGCAGCCAAGAACAGGGGTTCAATGAGCAGTTCTTC. This codes for CASSQEQGFNEQFF.

The chain links TRBV6-2 or TRBV6-3 to TRBJ2-7; 9 nucleotides line up with TRBD2. The CDR3 has 16 residues. From germline, CDR1 is MNHEY and CDR2 SVGEGT. The V gene end was trimmed by 3 bases and the J gene end by 5 bases; junction bases not matched to a gene: 11. The CDR3 DNA reads as TGTGCCAGCAGTTATTGGTTGGCTAGCGGGGAAGACGAGCAGTACTTC. It yields the protein CASSYWLASGEDEQYF.

The chain joins TRBV14 to TRBJ1-1, with TRBD1 as a possible D gene (6 bases). The CDR3 consists of 16 residues. The ends were cut back, 4 bases at V and 6 bases at J, with 21 bases in the middle. Germline CDR1 SGHDN, CDR2 FVKESK. CDR3 protein: CASSPRSWGLRAEAFF. The CDR3 DNA follows: TGTGCCAGCAGCCCCAGGTCTTGGGGGCTTAGGGCTGAAGCTTTCTTT.

The chain employs TRBV20-1 and TRBJ2-1, with TRBD2 identical over 9 bases. Germline V gives CDR1 DFQATT, CDR2 SNEGSKA (reference sequence). V gave up 3 bases and J gave up 10 bases; unmatched junction bases: 10. The CDR3 loop spans 14 amino acids. Here the CDR3 reads CSASGGRAGWEQFF. Written as DNA, the CDR3 is TGCAGTGCTAGTGGCGGGAGGGCCGGTTGGGAGCAGTTCTTC.

The J gene is TRBJ2-7, the V gene TRBV3-1 (or the pseudogene TRBV3-2); a weak D match, TRBD1 (6 bases). This CDR3 has 16 residues. Germline lookup yields CDR1 LGHDT and CDR2 YNNKEL (reference sequence). V was cut by 3 bases and J by 0 bases, with 15 bases left in between. CDR3 protein: CASSQTGPNLSYEQYF. The CDR3 bases are TGTGCCAGCAGCCAGACAGGACCCAACCTCTCCTACGAGCAGTACTTC.

The chain couples TRBV19 to TRBJ2-7, with TRBD1 matching 9 bases. The CDR3 loop spans 16 amino acids. V gave up 1 base and J gave up 0 bases; unmatched junction bases: 4. Germline V gene lookup returns CDR1 LNHDA and CDR2 SQIVND (reference sequence). The CDR3 bases are TGTGCCAGTAGTATAGTTACGACAGGGGGCTCCTACGAGCAGTACTTC. Its translation is CASSIVTTGGSYEQYF.

This chain connects TRBV9 to TRBJ1-6; D ambiguous. This CDR3 is built from 12 residues. Deletions cut 4 bases from V and 6 bases from J, with 5 bases between. The V gene's germline CDR1 is SGDLS and CDR2 YYNGEE. CDR3 in DNA: TGTGCCAGCAGCCTGGCTAATTCACCCCTCCACTTT. Protein product: CASSLANSPLHF.

CDR3 bases: TGTGCCAGCAGCTTGGCGGCTGGGAGTGTGAATGAGCAGTTCTTC. Amino acids: CASSLAAGSVNEQFF. The V call is TRBV7-6, the J call TRBJ2-1, with a weak D call TRBD2 (5 bases). The CDR3 has 15 residues. Between the trimmed V and J ends, which lost 3 bases and 7 bases, there was a span of 16 bases. Germline V CDR1 and CDR2: SGHVS, FNYEAQ.

The chain couples TRBV30 to TRBJ1-1; D unclear. V was shortened by 4 bases and J by 4 bases, with 13 bases between the two germline ends. The CDR3 runs 13 residues. Germline V gene data show CDR1 as GTSNPN and CDR2 as SVGIG (reference sequence). This chain's CDR3 is CAWNRVESTEAFF. DNA of the CDR3: TGTGCCTGGAATCGCGTCGAGAGCACTGAAGCTTTCTTT. The full variable domain, with the rest looked up from reference TRBV30 and TRBJ1-1, is SQTIHQWPATLVQPVGSPLSLECTVEGTSNPNLYWYRQAAGRGLQLLFYSVGIGQISSEVPQNLSASRPQDRQFILSSKKLLLSDSGFYLCAWNRVESTEAFFGQGTRLTVV.

The chain's CDR3 is CASSLVGPGIGEAFF. Here the CDR3 DNA reads TGTGCCAGCAGCTTAGTCGGGCCAGGGATAGGTGAAGCTTTCTTT. The chain has TRBV7-9 and TRBJ1-1, with D tentatively TRBD1 (5 bases). Trimming took 1 base from V and 7 from J, leaving 16 bases between them. CDR1 and CDR2 (germline): SEHNR, FQNEAQ (reference sequence). CDR3 length equals 15 residues.

The chain has TRBV29-1 and TRBJ1-5; the D is unclear. Between the trimmed V and J ends, which lost 4 bases and 4 bases, there was a span of 8 bases. The germline V gene encodes CDR1 SQVTM and CDR2 ANQGSEA. CDR3 length equals 12 residues. CDR3 nucleotide sequence: TGCAGCGTTGGTAGTATGAATCAGCCCCAGCATTTT. Its translation is CSVGSMNQPQHF.

The chain joins TRBV7-2 to TRBJ2-1; 15 nucleotides align to TRBD2. From germline, CDR1 is SGHTA and CDR2 FQGNSA. Trimming took 4 bases from V and 1 from J; bases not matched to a gene: 5. There are 18 residues in the CDR3. The DNA for the CDR3 is TGTGCCAGCAGCTCCGGGACTAGCGGGAGGTGGTCCTACAATGAGCAGTTCTTC. Protein: CASSSGTSGRWSYNEQFF.